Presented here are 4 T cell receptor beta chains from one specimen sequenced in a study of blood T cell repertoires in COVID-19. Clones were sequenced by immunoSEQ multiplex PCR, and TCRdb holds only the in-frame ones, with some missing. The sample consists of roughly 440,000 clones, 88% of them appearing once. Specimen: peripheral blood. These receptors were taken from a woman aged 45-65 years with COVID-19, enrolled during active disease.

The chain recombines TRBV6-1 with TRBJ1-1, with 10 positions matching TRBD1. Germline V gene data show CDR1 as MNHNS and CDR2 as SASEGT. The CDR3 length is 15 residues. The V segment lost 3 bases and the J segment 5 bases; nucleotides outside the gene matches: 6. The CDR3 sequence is CASSEQGQGFTEAFF. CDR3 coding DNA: TGTGCCAGCAGTGAGCAGGGACAGGGGTTTACTGAAGCTTTCTTT.

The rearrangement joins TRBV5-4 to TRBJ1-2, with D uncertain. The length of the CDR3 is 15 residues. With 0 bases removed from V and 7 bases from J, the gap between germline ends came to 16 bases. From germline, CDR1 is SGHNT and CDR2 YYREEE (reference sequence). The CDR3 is CASSLDLAGLGGYTF. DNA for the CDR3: TGTGCCAGCAGCTTGGATCTAGCAGGCTTAGGTGGCTACACCTTC.

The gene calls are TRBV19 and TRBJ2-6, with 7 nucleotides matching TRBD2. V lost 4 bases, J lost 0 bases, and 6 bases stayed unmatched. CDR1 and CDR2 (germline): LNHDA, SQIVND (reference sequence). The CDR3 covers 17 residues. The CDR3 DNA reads TGTGCCAGTAGTACAGCGGGACTCAACTCTGGGGCCAACGTCCTGACTTTC. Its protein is CASSTAGLNSGANVLTF. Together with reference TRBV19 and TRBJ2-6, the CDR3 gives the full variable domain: DGGITQSPKYLFRKEGQNVTLSCEQNLNHDAMYWYRQDPGQGLRLIYYSQIVNDFQKGDIAEGYSVSREKKESFPLTVTSAQKNPTAFYLCASSTAGLNSGANVLTFGAGSRLTVL.

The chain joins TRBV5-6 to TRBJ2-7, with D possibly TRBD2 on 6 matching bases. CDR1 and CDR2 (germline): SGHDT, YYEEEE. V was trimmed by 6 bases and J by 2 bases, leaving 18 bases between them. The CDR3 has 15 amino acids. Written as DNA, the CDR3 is TGTGCCAGCACCGCTTGGAGGGTAAGAACCTACGAGCAGTACTTC. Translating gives CASTAWRVRTYEQYF.